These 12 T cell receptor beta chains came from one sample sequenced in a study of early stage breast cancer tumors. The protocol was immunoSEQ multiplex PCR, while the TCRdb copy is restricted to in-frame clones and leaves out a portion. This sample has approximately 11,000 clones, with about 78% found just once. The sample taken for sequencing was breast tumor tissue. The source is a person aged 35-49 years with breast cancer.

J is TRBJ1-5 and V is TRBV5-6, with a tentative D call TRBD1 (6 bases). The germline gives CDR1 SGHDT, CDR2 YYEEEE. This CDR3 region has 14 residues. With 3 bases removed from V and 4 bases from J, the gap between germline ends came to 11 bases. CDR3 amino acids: CASSWSRGNQPQHF. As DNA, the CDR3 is TGTGCCAGCAGCTGGAGCAGGGGAAATCAGCCCCAGCATTTT.

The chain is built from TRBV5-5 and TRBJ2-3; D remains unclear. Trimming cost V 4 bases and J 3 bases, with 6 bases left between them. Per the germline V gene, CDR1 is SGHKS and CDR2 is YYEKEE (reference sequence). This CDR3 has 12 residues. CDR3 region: CASSLRTDTQYF. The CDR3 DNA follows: TGTGCCAGCAGCCTTAGGACAGATACGCAGTATTTT.

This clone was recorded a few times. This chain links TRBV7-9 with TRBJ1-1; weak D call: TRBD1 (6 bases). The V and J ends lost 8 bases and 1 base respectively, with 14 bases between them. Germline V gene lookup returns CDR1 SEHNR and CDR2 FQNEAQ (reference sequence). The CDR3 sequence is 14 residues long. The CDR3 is CASGGTGTNTEAFF. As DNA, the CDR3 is TGTGCCAGCGGAGGTACAGGGACGAACACTGAAGCTTTCTTT.

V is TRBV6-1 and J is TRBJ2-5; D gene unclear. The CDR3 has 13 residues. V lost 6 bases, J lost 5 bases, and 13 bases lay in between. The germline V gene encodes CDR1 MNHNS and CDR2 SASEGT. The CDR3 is CASSPRAPETQYF. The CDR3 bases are TGTGCCAGCAGCCCCCGCGCCCCGGAGACCCAGTACTTC.

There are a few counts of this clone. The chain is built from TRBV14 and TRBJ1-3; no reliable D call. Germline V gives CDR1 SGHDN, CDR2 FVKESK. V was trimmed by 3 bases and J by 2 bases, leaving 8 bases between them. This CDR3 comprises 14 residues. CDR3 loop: CASSHDSTGNTIYF. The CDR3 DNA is TGTGCCAGCAGCCATGACTCAACTGGAAACACCATATATTTT.

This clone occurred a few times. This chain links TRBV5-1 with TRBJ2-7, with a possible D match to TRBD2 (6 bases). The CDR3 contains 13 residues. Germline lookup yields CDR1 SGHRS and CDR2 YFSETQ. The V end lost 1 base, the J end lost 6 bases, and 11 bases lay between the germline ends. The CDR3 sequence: CASSLSQGGEQYF. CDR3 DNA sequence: TGCGCCAGCAGCTTGAGTCAGGGAGGCGAGCAGTACTTC.

The CDR3 reads CALGPQHF. CDR3 in DNA: TGTGCCTTAGGGCCCCAGCATTTT. The gene calls are TRBV19 and TRBJ1-5; D is unresolved. The CDR3 loop spans 8 amino acids. From germline, CDR1 is LNHDA and CDR2 SQIVND (reference sequence). With 11 bases removed from V and 9 bases from J, the gap between germline ends came to 5 bases.

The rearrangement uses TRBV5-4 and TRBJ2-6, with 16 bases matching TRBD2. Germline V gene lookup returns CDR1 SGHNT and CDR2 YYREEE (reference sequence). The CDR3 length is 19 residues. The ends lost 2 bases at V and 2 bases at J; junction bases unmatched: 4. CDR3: CASSFGTSGRGTGANVLTF. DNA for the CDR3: TGTGCCAGCAGCTTTGGGACTAGCGGGAGGGGAACTGGGGCCAACGTCCTGACTTTC.

The CDR3, as DNA: TGTGCCACCAGCAGAGATCCTACTACCACTAATGAGCAGTTCTTC. Translating gives CATSRDPTTTNEQFF. The rearrangement uses TRBV15 and TRBJ2-1; D not certain. The V gene lost 0 bases and the J gene lost 7 bases, with 13 bases spanning the gap. The length of the CDR3 is 15 residues. Germline V gene lookup returns CDR1 LNHNV and CDR2 YYDKDF (reference sequence).

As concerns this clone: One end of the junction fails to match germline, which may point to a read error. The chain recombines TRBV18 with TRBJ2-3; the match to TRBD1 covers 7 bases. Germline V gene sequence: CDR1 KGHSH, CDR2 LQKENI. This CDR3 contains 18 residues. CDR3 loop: CASSPRSGGTSNSDTQYF. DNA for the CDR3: TGTGCCAGCTCACCGAGGTCAGGGGGTACTTCGAATTCAGATACGCAATATTTT. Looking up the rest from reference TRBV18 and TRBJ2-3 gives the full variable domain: NAGVMQNPRHLVRRRGQEARLRCSPMKGHSHVYWYRQLPEEGLKFMVYLQKENIIDESGMPKERFSAEFPKEGPSILRIQQVVRGDSAAYFCASSPRSGGTSNSDTQYFGPGTRLTVL.

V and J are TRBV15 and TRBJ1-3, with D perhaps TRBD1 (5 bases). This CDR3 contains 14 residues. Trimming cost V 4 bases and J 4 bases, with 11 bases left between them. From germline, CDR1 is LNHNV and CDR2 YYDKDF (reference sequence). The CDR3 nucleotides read TGTGCCACCAGCATCCCTGGGACGGGAAACACCATATATTTT. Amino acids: CATSIPGTGNTIYF.

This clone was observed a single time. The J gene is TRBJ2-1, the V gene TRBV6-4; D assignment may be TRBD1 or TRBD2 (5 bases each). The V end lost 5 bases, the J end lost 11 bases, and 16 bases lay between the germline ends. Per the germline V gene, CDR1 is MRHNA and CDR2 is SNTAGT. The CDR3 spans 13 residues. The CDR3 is CASSQVPGHQQFF. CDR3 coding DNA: TGTGCCAGCAGTCAGGTACCGGGGCATCAGCAGTTCTTC.